This T cell receptor (beta chain) was sequenced during a study of T cell changes during pregnancy in multiple sclerosis. This CDR3 spans 13 amino acids. The germline CDR1 and CDR2 sequences are MNHEY and SMNVEV (reference sequence). The V end was cut by 5 bases, the J end by 4 bases, with 11 bases between. Here immunoSEQ multiplex PCR was the method, and the copy in TCRdb shows in-frame clones only, minus some. The sample carries just under 65,000 clones, 95% to 97% recorded once. The material sequenced was CD8+ T cells from peripheral blood mononuclear cells, taken after pregnancy. The V call is TRBV27, the J call TRBJ1-2; D possibly corresponds to TRBD1 (6 bases). This sequence was found in a female donor with multiple sclerosis, enrolled in a pregnancy study. CDR3 loop: CASSGRGGYGYTF. The DNA for the CDR3 is TGTGCCAGCAGTGGGAGGGGGGGCTATGGCTACACCTTC.